The source of this T cell receptor (beta chain) is a study of cytomegalovirus exposure and HLA in healthy donors. Findings of the study overall: The availability of immune exposure information extended only to CMV serostatus. It was about 150 TCR beta chains that were listed as cytomegalovirus-associated. In all likelihood, a cluster of highly shared sequence variants was a sequencing artifact.

Researchers ran the PCR with 60 Vbeta and 13 Jbeta primers. TCRdb keeps only in-frame clones here, not all; method: immunoSEQ multiplex PCR. In all, the sample yields about 190,000 clones. Regarding this clone: Its antigen is still unknown.

With V trimmed by 1 base and J by 4 bases, 15 bases remained unmatched. Germline CDR1 and CDR2: SGHRS and YFSETQ. The CDR3 covers 18 residues. Sequenced sample: PBMCs. The source of this sequence is a woman under 40 in good health and CMV-seropositive. J is TRBJ2-7 and V is TRBV5-1; TRBD2 agrees at 9 bases. As DNA, the CDR3 is TGCGCCAGCAGCTTGTACAGGCTAGCGGGACGCGCCGTTTACGAGCAGTACTTC. It yields the protein CASSLYRLAGRAVYEQYF.